This T cell receptor (beta chain) was sequenced for a study of blood T cell repertoires in COVID-19. TCRdb's table, derived via immunoSEQ multiplex PCR, lists solely in-frame clones and lacks some. The repertoire includes 45,000 to 50,000 clones, roughly 85% of them detected once, and around a third sits in the top ten. Per the germline V gene, CDR1 is MNHEY and CDR2 is SVGEGT. CDR3 length: 16 residues. V was clipped by 2 bases and J by 2 bases, with 14 bases between them. This receptor was taken from an elderly woman with COVID-19, enrolled during active disease. The sequencing sample was made of peripheral blood. The chain combines TRBV6-2 or TRBV6-3 with TRBJ2-3; maybe TRBD2 (6 bases). For the CDR3, the DNA is TGTGCCAGCAGTTACGGTCGGGGGAGTTTCACAGATACGCAGTATTTT. Translation gives CASSYGRGSFTDTQYF.